This TCR beta chain is drawn from a study of blood T cell repertoires in COVID-19 (dated by TCRdb to the early 2020s). In terms of the full investigation: The collaborator samples originated in the United States, Italy and Spain and spanned the acute and convalescent phases of COVID-19. The material from the prospective study consisted of cDNA or gDNA derived from T cells, B-cell-depleted T cells, or PBMCs. The dataset comprised deeply sampled blood TCRbeta repertoires from subjects exposed to, actively infected with, or recovered from COVID-19. The repertoires were released in a freely available public database meant as a resource for research on the immune response to SARS-CoV-2. The samples were drawn from two sources: the first 160 participants of the ongoing ImmuneRACE study, and 1,200 or so subjects contributed by 6 global collaborators. Nearly every sample came with metadata listing a de-identified subject ID, COVID-19 status, age in years and sex. Where available, HLA class I and class II types were obtained from metadata supplied by the sample provider rather than from assay-based typing.

Whole blood was collected in K2EDTA tubes by collaborating institutions according to the institutions' own protocols. Collaborator samples were shipped for TCRbeta analysis as frozen whole blood, isolated PBMCs, or DNA extracted from either sample type. Findings and caveats that apply to the study as a whole: The amount of clinical and demographic metadata varied by source and participant and was provided uncurated.

The immunoSEQ Assay, a bias-controlled multiplex PCR, was used to amplify TCRbeta CDR3 regions from genomic DNA. The original pipeline was this. The number of nucleated cells in each sample was estimated from the amplification of reference gene primers within the assay. To quantify the absolute abundance of each unique TCRbeta CDR3 rearrangement, sequence reads were collapsed and filtered. For each sample, productive Simpson clonality was calculated as the square root of Simpson's diversity index across productive rearrangements. Drawn from immuneACCESS, this table holds only the in-frame rearrangements with V and J called that TCRdb kept. Clones are partly lost; checked studies trace under half to an unresolved V gene and leave the rest unexplained. V, J and clone size reflect that table, while D and trimming were determined from the DNA. In this sample the table shows under 200,000 clones, around 80% of which occur a single time. The biggest ten clones account for roughly 14% of the sample.

From cysteine to phenylalanine, the CDR3 is 16 amino acids long. CDR3 DNA only is kept here, 48 bases in frame from base 1. CDR1 KGHDR and CDR2 SFDVKD are derived from the germline V gene. Between the V and J ends, shortened by 1 base and 7 bases respectively, the junction contains 18 bases. Comments on this clone: No cognate antigen has been identified for it. Within one base of it there is no much larger clone, and no base qualities were kept.

The receptor comes from a man aged 25-45 years with active or convalescent COVID-19. Sequencing input: peripheral blood. The chain is assembled from TRBV24-1 and TRBJ1-2, with no confidently assigned D gene. The CDR3 is CATSDFSGGASGGYTF. Here is the DNA: TGTGCCACCAGTGATTTTTCTGGCGGCGCGTCTGGTGGCTACACCTTC.